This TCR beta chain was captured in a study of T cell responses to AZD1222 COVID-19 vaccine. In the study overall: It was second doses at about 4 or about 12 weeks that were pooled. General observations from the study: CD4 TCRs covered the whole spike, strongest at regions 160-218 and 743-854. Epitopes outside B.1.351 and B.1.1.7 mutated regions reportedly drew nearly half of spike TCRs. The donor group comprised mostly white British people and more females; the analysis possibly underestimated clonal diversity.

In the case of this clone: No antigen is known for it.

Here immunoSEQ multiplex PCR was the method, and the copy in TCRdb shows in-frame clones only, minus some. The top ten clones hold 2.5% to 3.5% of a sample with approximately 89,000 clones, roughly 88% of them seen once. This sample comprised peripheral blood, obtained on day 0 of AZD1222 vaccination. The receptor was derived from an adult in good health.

CDR3 region: CASSPGRDTQYF. CDR3 sequence (DNA): TGTGCCAGCTCACCGGGGAGAGATACGCAGTATTTT. The V call is TRBV18, the J call TRBJ2-3; D is perhaps TRBD2 (5 bases). This CDR3 has 12 residues. Deletions cut 3 bases from V and 5 bases from J, with 6 bases between. Germline CDR1 and CDR2: KGHSH and LQKENI.